This T cell receptor (beta chain) was profiled in a study of blood T cell repertoires in COVID-19 (dated by TCRdb to 2018 to 2020). For context, the study as a whole: Samples from collaborators originated in the United States, Italy and Spain and spanned both the acute and convalescent phases of COVID-19. The prospective study material was composed of cDNA or gDNA derived from T cells, B-cell-depleted T cells, or PBMCs. Deeply sampled blood TCRbeta repertoires from subjects exposed to, actively infected with, or recovered from COVID-19 were included in the dataset. The repertoires were released in a freely available public database intended as a resource for research on the immune response to SARS-CoV-2. Samples were obtained from the ongoing ImmuneRACE study (first 160 participants) and from 950 to 1,500 subjects provided by 6 global collaborators. Sample metadata almost always included a de-identified subject ID, COVID-19 status, age in years and sex. HLA class I and class II types, where available, came from metadata supplied by the sample provider rather than from assay-based typing.

The study at large found these results: The amount of clinical and demographic metadata varied by source and participant and was provided uncurated.

Each collaborating institution followed its own protocols to collect whole blood in K2EDTA tubes. For TCRbeta analysis, collaborators shipped samples in one of three forms: frozen whole blood, isolated PBMCs, or DNA extracted from either of those sample types. The germline V gene sets CDR1 to KGHSH and CDR2 to LQKENI. Measured from the cysteine to the phenylalanine, the CDR3 is 14 residues long. Only CDR3 DNA is held: 42 bases, read in frame from base 1. Here V drops 4 bases and J drops 8 bases, and the junction holds 10 bases not matched to any gene. As for this clone: The antigen it recognizes is unknown. No much larger clonotype is one base removed from it; base qualities were not supplied.

TCRbeta CDR3 regions were amplified from genomic DNA by means of the immunoSEQ Assay, a bias-controlled multiplex PCR. The published analysis was carried out like this. Nucleated cell counts per sample were estimated from amplification of reference gene primers within the assay. Sequence reads were collapsed and filtered to measure the absolute abundance of every unique TCRbeta CDR3 rearrangement. For each sample, productive Simpson clonality was calculated by taking the square root of Simpson's diversity index across productive rearrangements. Sourced from immuneACCESS, this table was stored by TCRdb with only in-frame sequences that have V and J called. A share of the clones is absent; for the studies checked, an unresolved V gene accounts for under half, and the remainder has no known explanation. Clone size and V and J calls were adopted from that table, with D and trimming inferred from the DNA. Within this sample are 75,000 to 100,000 clones, with just under 90% of them counted one time only. The ten largest make up 15% to 19% of the sample.

Sequenced sample: peripheral blood. The rearranged chain carries TRBV18 and TRBJ1-1, with 7 bases aligning to TRBD1. The sequence was collected from a human donor in a cohort sampled during active COVID-19. The CDR3 in this case is CASSLLTGPAEAFF. In nucleotide form, the sequence is TGTGCCAGCTCACTATTGACAGGGCCCGCCGAAGCTTTCTTT. The CDR3, completed at both ends by the reference TRBV18 and TRBJ1-1 genes, gives the full variable domain NAGVMQNPRHLVRRRGQEARLRCSPMKGHSHVYWYRQLPEEGLKFMVYLQKENIIDESGMPKERFSAEFPKEGPSILRIQQVVRGDSAAYFCASSLLTGPAEAFFGQGTRLTVV.